One and the same sample provided the 5 T cell receptor beta chains below, sequenced in a study of CD8 T cells in ankylosing spondylitis. Study observations and caveats: The study identified a TCR beta motif of fewer than 10 highly homologous variants that appeared characteristic of ankylosing spondylitis blood.

TCRdb recomputed calls from the 5' RACE reads with MiXCR, one row per CDR3 protein. The data show roughly 700,000 distinct CDR3 sequences, 15% to 20% seen once. These receptors' targets are unknown. Sequencing was carried out using blood, either unsorted or a sorted T cell fraction (not recorded which). The receptors come from a male donor with ankylosing spondylitis.

The chain employs TRBV27 and TRBJ2-7; 10 bases map to TRBD2. CDR1 MNHEY and CDR2 SMNVEV come from the germline V gene (reference sequence). The CDR3 is 16 residues long. V was clipped by 0 bases and J by 4 bases; unmatched bases: 6. The CDR3 protein is CASSLSRGLASYEQYF. Here the CDR3 DNA reads TGTGCCAGCAGTTTATCGCGGGGACTAGCGTCGTACGAGCAGTACTTC.

The chain carries TRBV6-1 and TRBJ1-2, with D perhaps TRBD1 (5 bases). V shed 0 bases and J shed 4 bases, with 18 bases lying between them. This CDR3 has 17 amino acids. The germline V gene has CDR1 MNHNS and CDR2 SASEGT. This CDR3 reads CASSEALPGGAAYGYTF. The CDR3 DNA sequence: TGTGCCAGCAGTGAAGCGCTTCCGGGAGGGGCGGCCTATGGCTACACCTTC.

This clonotype appeared a few times. This rearrangement joins TRBV11-2 to TRBJ2-1; weak D call: TRBD2 (5 bases). Germline V gives CDR1 SGHAT, CDR2 FQNNGV. CDR3 length: 18 residues. Trimming shortened V by 4 bases and J by 8 bases, and 27 bases separated the two germline ends. CDR3 sequence (DNA): TGTGCCAGCAGCTCGAGGGCCCACACTAGGGATGGGAGCGATGAGCAGTTCTTC. Encoded protein: CASSSRAHTRDGSDEQFF.

The sample holds a few counts of this clonotype. V is TRBV20-1 and J is TRBJ1-6; a possible D gene is TRBD1 (5 bases). V was pared by 6 bases and J by 7 bases, with 13 bases between. The CDR3 totals 13 residues. Germline V gene data show CDR1 as DFQATT and CDR2 as SNEGSKA (reference sequence). The DNA for the CDR3 is TGCAGTGCACAGGACCCGAGGAATTCACCCCTCCACTTT. Protein sequence: CSAQDPRNSPLHF.

The chain links TRBV12-3 or TRBV12-4 to TRBJ2-5; the D is unclear. The CDR3 runs 14 residues. Trimming shortened V by 2 bases and J by 5 bases, and 12 bases separated the two germline ends. CDR3 bases: TGTGCCAGCAGTTTAAGCCCCGTCGTCGAGACCCAGTACTTC. The encoded protein is CASSLSPVVETQYF.